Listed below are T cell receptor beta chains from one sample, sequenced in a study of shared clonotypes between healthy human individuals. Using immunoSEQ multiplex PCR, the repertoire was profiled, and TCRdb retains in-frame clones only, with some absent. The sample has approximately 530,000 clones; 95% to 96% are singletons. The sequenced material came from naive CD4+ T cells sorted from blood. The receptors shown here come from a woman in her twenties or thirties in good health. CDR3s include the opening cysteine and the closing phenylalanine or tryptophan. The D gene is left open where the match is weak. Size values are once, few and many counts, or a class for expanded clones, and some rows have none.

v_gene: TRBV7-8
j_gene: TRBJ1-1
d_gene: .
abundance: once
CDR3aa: CASSLAPATEAFF
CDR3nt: TGTGCCAGCAGCTTAGCGCCAGCCACTGAAGCTTTCTTT

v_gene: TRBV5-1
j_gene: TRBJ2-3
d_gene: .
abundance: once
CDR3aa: CASSSDILRTDTQYF
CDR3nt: TGCGCCAGCAGCTCCGATATACTCCGCACAGATACGCAGTATTTT

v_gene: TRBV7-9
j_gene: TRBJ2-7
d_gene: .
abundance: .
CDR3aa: CASSLELLGSYEQYF
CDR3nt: TGTGCCAGCAGCTTAGAGCTCCTCGGATCCTACGAGCAGTACTTC

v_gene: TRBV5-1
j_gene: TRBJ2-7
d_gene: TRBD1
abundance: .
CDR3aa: CASRGLSEQYF
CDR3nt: TGCGCGTCTAGGGGGCTAAGCGAGCAGTACTTC

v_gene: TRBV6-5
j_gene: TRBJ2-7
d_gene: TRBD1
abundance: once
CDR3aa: CASSSDRTYEQYF
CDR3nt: TGTGCCAGCAGTTCGGACAGGACCTACGAGCAGTACTTC

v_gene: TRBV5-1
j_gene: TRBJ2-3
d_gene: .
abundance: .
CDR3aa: CASSLAGGSSTDTQYF
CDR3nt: TGCGCCAGCAGCTTGGCCGGCGGGTCTAGCACAGATACGCAGTATTTT

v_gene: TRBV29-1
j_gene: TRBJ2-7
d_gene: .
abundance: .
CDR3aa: CSVEGSPDGREQYF
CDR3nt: TGCAGCGTTGAAGGGAGCCCCGACGGCCGCGAGCAGTACTTC

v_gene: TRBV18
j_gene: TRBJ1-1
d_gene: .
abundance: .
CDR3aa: CASSLGQPLTEAFF
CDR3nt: TGTGCCAGCTCACTCGGACAGCCACTCACTGAAGCTTTCTTT

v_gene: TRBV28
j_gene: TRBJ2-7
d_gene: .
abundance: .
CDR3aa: CASSLGSESSYEQYF
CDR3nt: TGTGCCAGCAGTTTAGGTAGCGAAAGCTCCTACGAGCAGTACTTC

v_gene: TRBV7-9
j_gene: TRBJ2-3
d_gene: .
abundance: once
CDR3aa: CASSSPLGRGRTDTQYF
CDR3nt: TGTGCCAGCAGCTCCCCCCTTGGCAGGGGACGCACAGATACGCAGTATTTT

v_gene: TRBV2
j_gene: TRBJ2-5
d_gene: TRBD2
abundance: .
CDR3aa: CASSGSGGETQYF
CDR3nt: TGTGCCAGCAGCGGAAGCGGGGGGGAGACCCAGTACTTC

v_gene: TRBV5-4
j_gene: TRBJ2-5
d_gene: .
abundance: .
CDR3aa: CASSWKGERGETQYF
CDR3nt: TGTGCCAGCAGCTGGAAGGGGGAGAGGGGAGAGACCCAGTACTTC

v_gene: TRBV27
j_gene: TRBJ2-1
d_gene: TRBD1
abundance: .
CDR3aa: CASSLSQGVPSEQFF
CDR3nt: TGTGCCAGCAGTTTATCACAGGGGGTACCTAGTGAGCAGTTCTTC

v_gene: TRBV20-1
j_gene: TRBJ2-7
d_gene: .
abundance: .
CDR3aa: CSVDSYEQYF
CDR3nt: TGTAGTGTAGACAGCTACGAGCAGTACTTC

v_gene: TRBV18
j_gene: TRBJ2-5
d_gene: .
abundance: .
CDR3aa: CASSPRDQETQYF
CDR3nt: TGTGCCAGCTCACCGAGGGACCAAGAGACCCAGTACTTC

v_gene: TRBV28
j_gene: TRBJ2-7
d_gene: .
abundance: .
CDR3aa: CASSLEVWRQYF
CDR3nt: TGTGCCAGCAGTTTAGAGGTTTGGCGGCAGTACTTC

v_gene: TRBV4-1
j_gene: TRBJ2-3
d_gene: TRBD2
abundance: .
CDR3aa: CASSPGSSGSNTDTQYF
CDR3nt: TGCGCCAGCAGCCCCGGGAGTAGCGGGAGTAACACAGATACGCAGTATTTT

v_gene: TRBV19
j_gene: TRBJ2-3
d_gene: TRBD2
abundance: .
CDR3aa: CATKGLAGVADTQYF
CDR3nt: TGTGCCACGAAGGGGCTAGCGGGAGTAGCCGATACGCAGTATTTT

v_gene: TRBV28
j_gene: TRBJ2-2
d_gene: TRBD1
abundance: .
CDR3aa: CASSRTGNTGELFF
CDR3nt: TGTGCCAGCAGCCGGACAGGAAACACCGGGGAGCTGTTTTTT

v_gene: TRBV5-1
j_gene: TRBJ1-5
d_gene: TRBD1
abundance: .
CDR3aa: CASSKQGNQPQHF
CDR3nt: TGCGCCAGCAGCAAACAGGGGAATCAGCCCCAGCATTTT

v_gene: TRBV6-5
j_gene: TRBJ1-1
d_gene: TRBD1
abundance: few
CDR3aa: CASKGQGLLEGEAFF
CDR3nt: TGTGCCAGCAAAGGACAGGGACTGCTAGAAGGTGAAGCTTTCTTT

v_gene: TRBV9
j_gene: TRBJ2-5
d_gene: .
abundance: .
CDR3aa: CASSGGQGGKGETQYF
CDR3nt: TGTGCCAGCAGCGGCGGGCAAGGGGGGAAGGGAGAGACCCAGTACTTC

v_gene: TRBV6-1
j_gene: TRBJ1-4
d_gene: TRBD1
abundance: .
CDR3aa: CASSEYRLQGARTLNEKLFF
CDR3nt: TGTGCCAGCAGTGAATATCGGCTACAGGGGGCGCGGACCCTTAATGAAAAACTGTTTTTT

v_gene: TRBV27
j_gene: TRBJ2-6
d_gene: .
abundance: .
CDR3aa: CASSAWMTGANVLTF
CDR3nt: TGTGCCAGCAGTGCCTGGATGACTGGGGCCAACGTCCTGACTTTC

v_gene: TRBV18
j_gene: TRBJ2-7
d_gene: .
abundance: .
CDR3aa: CASSPGLERTISYEQYF
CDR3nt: TGTGCCAGCTCACCAGGTCTCGAAAGGACGATCTCCTACGAGCAGTACTTC

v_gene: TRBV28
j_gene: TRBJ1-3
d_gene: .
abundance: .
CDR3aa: CASSYRDTIYF
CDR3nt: TGTGCCAGCAGTTATAGGGACACCATATATTTT

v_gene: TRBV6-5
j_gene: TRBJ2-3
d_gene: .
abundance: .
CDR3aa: CASSPQGSNADTQYF
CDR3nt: TGTGCCAGCAGTCCACAGGGCTCCAACGCAGATACGCAGTATTTT

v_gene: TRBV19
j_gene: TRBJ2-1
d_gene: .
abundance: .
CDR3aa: CASSSPGRGLYNEQFF
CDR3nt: TGTGCCAGTTCCTCTCCTGGACGAGGGCTATACAATGAGCAGTTCTTC

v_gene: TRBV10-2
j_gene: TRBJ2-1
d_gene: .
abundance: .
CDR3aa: CASSESEGSSYNEQFF
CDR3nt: TGCGCCAGCAGTGAGTCGGAGGGGAGCTCCTACAATGAGCAGTTCTTC

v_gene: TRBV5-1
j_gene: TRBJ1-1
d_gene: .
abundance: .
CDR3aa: CASSIPTDANTEAFF
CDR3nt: TGCGCCAGCAGCATTCCTACAGACGCGAACACTGAAGCTTTCTTT

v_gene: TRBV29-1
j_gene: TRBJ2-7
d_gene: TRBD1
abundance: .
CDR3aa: CSAEIRDSEAYEQYF
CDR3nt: TGCAGCGCCGAGATCCGGGACAGTGAAGCCTACGAGCAGTACTTC

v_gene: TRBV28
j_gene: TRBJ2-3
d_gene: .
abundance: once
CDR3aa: CASSLWGTNTDTQYF
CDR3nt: TGTGCCAGCAGTTTATGGGGGACCAACACAGATACGCAGTATTTT

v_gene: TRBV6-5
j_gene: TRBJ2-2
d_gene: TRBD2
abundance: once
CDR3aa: CASSWDSGSGSGELFF
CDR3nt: TGTGCCAGCAGTTGGGATAGCGGGAGTGGATCCGGGGAGCTGTTTTTT

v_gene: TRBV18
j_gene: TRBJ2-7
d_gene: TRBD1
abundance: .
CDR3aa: CASSKARDRGNEQYF
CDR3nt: TGTGCCAGCTCAAAGGCCCGGGACAGGGGAAACGAGCAGTACTTC

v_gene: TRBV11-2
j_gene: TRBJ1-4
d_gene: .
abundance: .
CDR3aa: CASSLDDEKLFF
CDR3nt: TGTGCCAGCAGCTTAGATGACGAAAAACTGTTTTTT

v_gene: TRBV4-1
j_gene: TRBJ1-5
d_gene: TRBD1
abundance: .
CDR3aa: CASSQEFFFTRGRENQPQHF
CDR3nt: TGCGCCAGCAGCCAAGAGTTCTTCTTTACCAGGGGGCGAGAGAATCAGCCCCAGCATTTT

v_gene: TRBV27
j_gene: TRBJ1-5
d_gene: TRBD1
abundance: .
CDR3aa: CASRLTGSNQPQHF
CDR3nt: TGTGCCAGCAGATTGACAGGGTCCAATCAGCCCCAGCATTTT

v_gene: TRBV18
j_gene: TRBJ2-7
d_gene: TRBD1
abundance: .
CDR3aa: CASSPVETGGTEQYF
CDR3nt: TGTGCCAGCTCACCAGTGGAGACAGGGGGCACCGAGCAGTACTTC

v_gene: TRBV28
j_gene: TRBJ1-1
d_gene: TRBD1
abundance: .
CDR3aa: CATRGGAVSEAFF
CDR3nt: TGTGCCACCAGAGGGGGCGCGGTTTCTGAAGCTTTCTTT

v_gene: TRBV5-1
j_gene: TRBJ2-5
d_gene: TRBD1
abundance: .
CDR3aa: CASSLTSGTGRETQYF
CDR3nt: TGCGCCAGCAGCTTGACCTCCGGGACAGGGAGAGAGACCCAGTACTTC

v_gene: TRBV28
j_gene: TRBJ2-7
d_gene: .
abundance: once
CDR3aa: CASSFRGEQYF
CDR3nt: TGTGCCAGCAGTTTCAGGGGCGAGCAGTACTTC

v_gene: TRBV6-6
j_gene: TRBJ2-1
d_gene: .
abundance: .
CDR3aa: CASGSFEQFF
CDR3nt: TGTGCCAGCGGCTCTTTTGAGCAGTTCTTC

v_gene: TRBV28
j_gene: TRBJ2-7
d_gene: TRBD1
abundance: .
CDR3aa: CASSLGGTGKYEQYF
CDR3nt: TGTGCCAGCAGTTTGGGGGGGACAGGGAAATACGAGCAGTACTTC

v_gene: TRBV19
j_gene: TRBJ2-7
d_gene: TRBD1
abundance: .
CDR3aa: CASSLSPRRGGYDEQYF
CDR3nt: TGTGCCAGTAGTCTATCCCCAAGGAGAGGGGGCTACGACGAGCAGTACTTC

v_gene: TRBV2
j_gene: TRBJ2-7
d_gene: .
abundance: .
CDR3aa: CASRAPGGRPRYEQYF
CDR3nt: TGTGCCAGCAGAGCCCCCGGGGGCAGACCCCGCTACGAGCAGTACTTC